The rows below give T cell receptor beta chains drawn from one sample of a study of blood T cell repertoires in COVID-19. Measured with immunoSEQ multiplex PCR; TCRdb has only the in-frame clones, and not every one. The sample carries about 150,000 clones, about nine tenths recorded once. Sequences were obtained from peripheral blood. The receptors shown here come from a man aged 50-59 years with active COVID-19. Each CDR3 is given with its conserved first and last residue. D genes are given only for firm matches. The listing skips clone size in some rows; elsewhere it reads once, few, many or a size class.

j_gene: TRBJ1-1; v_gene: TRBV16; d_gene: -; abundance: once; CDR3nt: TGTGCCAGCAGTCACGGGGGGGCGAACACTGAAGCTTTCTTT; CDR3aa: CASSHGGANTEAFF
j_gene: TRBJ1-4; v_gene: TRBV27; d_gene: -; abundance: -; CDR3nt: TGTGCCAGCGGAGGGTGGGTTAATGAAAAACTGTTTTTT; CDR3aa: CASGGWVNEKLFF
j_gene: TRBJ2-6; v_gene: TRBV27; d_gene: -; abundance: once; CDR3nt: TGTGCCAGCAGTTTAATCGGGTTCTCTGGGGCCAACGTCCTGACTTTC; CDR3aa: CASSLIGFSGANVLTF
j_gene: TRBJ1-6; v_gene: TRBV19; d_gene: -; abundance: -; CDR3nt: TGTGCCAGTAGTCCCCCGGGACATCTAAATTCACCCCTCCACTTT; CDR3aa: CASSPPGHLNSPLHF
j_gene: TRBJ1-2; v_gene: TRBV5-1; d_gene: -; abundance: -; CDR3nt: TGCGCCAGCAGCCCTTCGACAGAAGCTAACTATGGCTACACCTTC; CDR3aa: CASSPSTEANYGYTF
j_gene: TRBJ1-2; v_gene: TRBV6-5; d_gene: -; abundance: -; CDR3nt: TGTGCCAGCAGTAACGGGGTAGTGGGCTATGGCTACACCTTC; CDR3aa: CASSNGVVGYGYTF
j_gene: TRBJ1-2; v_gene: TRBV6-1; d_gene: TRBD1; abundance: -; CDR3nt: TGTGCCAGCAGTGTACGGACAGGGGTGTTTAACTATGGCTACACCTTC; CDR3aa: CASSVRTGVFNYGYTF
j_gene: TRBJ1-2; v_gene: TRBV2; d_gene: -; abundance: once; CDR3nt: TGTGCCAGCAGTGAAGTATGGGGGGATACTAACTATGGCTACACCTTC; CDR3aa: CASSEVWGDTNYGYTF
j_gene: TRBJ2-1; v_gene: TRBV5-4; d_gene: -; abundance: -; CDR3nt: TGTGCCAGCAGCTTAAGAGGGGGGGACAATGAGCAGTTCTTC; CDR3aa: CASSLRGGDNEQFF
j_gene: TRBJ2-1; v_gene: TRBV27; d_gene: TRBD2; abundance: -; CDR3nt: TGTGCCAGCAGTTTGATAGCGGGGGGGCGGAATGAGCAGTTCTTC; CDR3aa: CASSLIAGGRNEQFF
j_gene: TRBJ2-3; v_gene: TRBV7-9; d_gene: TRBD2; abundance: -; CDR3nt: TGTGCCAGCAGCTTAGGGGTAGCGGGTACAGATACGCAGTATTTT; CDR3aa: CASSLGVAGTDTQYF
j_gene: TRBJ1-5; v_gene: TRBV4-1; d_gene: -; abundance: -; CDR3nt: TGCGCCAGCAGCCAAGGTCTGGGGGCAACACAGCATTTT; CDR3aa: CASSQGLGATQHF
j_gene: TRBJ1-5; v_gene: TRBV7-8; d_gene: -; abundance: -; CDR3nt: TGTGCCAGCAGCTTAGCGCTAAGCCGAGGGATGGTGAGGGACAATCAGCCCCAGCATTTT; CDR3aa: CASSLALSRGMVRDNQPQHF
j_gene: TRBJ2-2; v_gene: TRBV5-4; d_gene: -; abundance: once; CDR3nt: TGTGCCAGCAGCTCCTTACGGGGGAACACCGGGGAGCTGTTTTTT; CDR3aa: CASSSLRGNTGELFF
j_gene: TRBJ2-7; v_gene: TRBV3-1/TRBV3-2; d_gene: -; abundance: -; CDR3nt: TGTGCCAGCAGCCAAGGAAGGCAGGGGTACGAGCAGTACTTC; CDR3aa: CASSQGRQGYEQYF
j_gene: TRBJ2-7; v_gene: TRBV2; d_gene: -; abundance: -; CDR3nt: TGTGCCAGCAGTGAATCCCCGGGGAGCTCCTACGAGCAGTACTTC; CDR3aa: CASSESPGSSYEQYF
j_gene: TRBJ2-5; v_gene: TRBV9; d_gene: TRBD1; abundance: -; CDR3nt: TGTGCCAGCAGCGTGACGGGACAGGGGCTAGAGACCCAGTACTTC; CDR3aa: CASSVTGQGLETQYF
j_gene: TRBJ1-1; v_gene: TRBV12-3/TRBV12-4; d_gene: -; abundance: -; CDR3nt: TGTGCCAGCAGTTTGCAGACTGAAGCTTTCTTT; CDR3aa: CASSLQTEAFF
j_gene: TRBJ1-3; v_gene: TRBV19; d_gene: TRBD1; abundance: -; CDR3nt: TGTGCCAGTAGTATGGGGACAGGACGATCTGGAAACACCATATATTTT; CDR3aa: CASSMGTGRSGNTIYF
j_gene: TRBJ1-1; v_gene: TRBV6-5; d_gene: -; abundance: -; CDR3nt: TGTGCCAGCAGTTACTCGAGACTGCGAAAAGCTTTCTTT; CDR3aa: CASSYSRLRKAFF